This T cell receptor (beta chain) was captured by sequencing in a study of blood T cell repertoires in COVID-19. Whole-study context: COVID-19 samples from acute and convalescent phases originated in the United States, Italy and Spain.

Germline values: CDR1 MNHEY, CDR2 SVGEGT. V lost 4 bases to trimming and J lost 6 bases, with 16 bases between them. This CDR3 is built from 14 residues. Profiling relied on immunoSEQ multiplex PCR, and the TCRdb table lists in-frame clones only, not all of them. Among hundreds of thousands of clones, about 85% were seen once, and the ten largest hold approximately 18%. Sequenced sample: PBMCs or T cells enriched from blood (not recorded which). This TCR was sampled from a man aged 40-49 years who had recovered from COVID-19. The chain couples TRBV6-2 or TRBV6-3 to TRBJ2-7; tentative D call: TRBD1 (5 bases). The CDR3 DNA reads as TGTGCCAGCAGTTGGGGCGCTCTCGGTCCCGAGCAGTACTTC. This codes for CASSWGALGPEQYF.